Detailed here is one T cell receptor beta chain. The sample is drawn from a study of blood T cell repertoires in COVID-19. In the study overall: Samples of COVID-19 (acute and convalescent) were obtained from the United States, Italy and Spain. The analysed material was cDNA or gDNA that came from T cells, B-cell-depleted T cells, or PBMCs.

Only in-frame clones appear in the TCRdb table, and some are missing; sequencing was by immunoSEQ multiplex PCR. The sample has roughly 80,000 clones, almost 85% seen once. This CDR3 comprises 15 residues. Germline V gene sequence: CDR1 DFQATT, CDR2 SNEGSKA (reference sequence). V was clipped by 3 bases and J by 5 bases; unmatched bases: 9. The rearrangement uses TRBV20-1 and TRBJ2-2; 7 nucleotides line up with TRBD2. The receptor was derived from a human donor in a cohort sampled during active COVID-19. Source material: peripheral blood. CDR3 DNA: TGCAGTGCTAGTGGGCGGGGGATTGTGACCGGGGAGCTGTTTTTT. It codes for CSASGRGIVTGELFF.